A few counts support the clone carrying this TCR beta chain. The antigen is not known. This record comes from a study of T-cell memory formation after mild COVID-19. Regarding the study as a whole: Second-wave clones reaching peak frequency on day 37 lacked confirmed SARS-CoV-2 specificity. Clones shrinking between day 15 and 85 showed a balanced CD4/CD8 split, and those that grew later tilted toward CD4+.

Per the germline V gene, CDR1 is DFQATT and CDR2 is SNEGSKA (reference sequence). The CDR3 spans 12 residues. V was pared by 5 bases and J by 8 bases, with 15 bases between. 5'RACE primed at constant segments yielded TCR alpha and TCR beta cDNA libraries bearing sample barcodes and UMIs. TCRdb processed the 5' RACE reads anew with MiXCR; each CDR3 protein has one entry. The sample contains under 700,000 distinct CDR3 sequences, 20% of which appear only once. The chain has TRBV20-1 and TRBJ1-2; no definite D call. What was sequenced was PBMCs or a T cell subset sorted from them (not recorded which). This clonotype was sampled from an adult woman who had mild COVID-19 (a few samples of this study predate the infection). Cell type and time point are not known. The CDR3 nucleotides read TGCAGTGCTGTCGACGAAGCTAGGGGCTACACCTTC. Its translation is CSAVDEARGYTF.